These T cell receptor beta chains were read from a single sample in a study of T cell changes during pregnancy in multiple sclerosis. Produced via immunoSEQ multiplex PCR; TCRdb's table is partial and in-frame only. The data show 15,000 to 20,000 clones, 88% seen once. The sample was CD8+ T cells from peripheral blood mononuclear cells, taken after pregnancy. These receptors were collected from a female donor in good health, enrolled as a control in a pregnancy study. CDR3s include the opening cysteine and the closing phenylalanine or tryptophan. Fields, in order: J gene, clone size, D gene, V gene, CDR3 protein, CDR3 DNA. D genes are given only for firm matches. Clone sizes are given selectively: once, few, many, or a class where the clone is expanded.

>TRBJ1-5|.|.|TRBV25-1
CASSEQGFNQPQHF
TGTGCCAGCAGTGAACAGGGGTTCAATCAGCCCCAGCATTTT
>TRBJ1-1|once|TRBD1|TRBV27
CASSGTASEAFF
TGTGCCAGCAGCGGGACAGCTTCTGAAGCTTTCTTT
>TRBJ2-1|.|TRBD2|TRBV27
CASTPSGVYNEQFF
TGTGCCAGCACCCCTAGCGGGGTATACAATGAGCAGTTCTTC
>TRBJ1-1|.|TRBD1|TRBV7-3
CASSPTGGNTEAFF
TGTGCCAGCAGCCCCACAGGGGGCAACACTGAAGCTTTCTTT
>TRBJ2-1|.|.|TRBV27
CASSPRLGGAFSSYNEQFF
TGTGCCAGCAGTCCACGTCTGGGGGGGGCTTTTAGCTCCTACAATGAGCAGTTCTTC
>TRBJ2-3|once|.|TRBV27
CASMGITDTQYF
TGTGCCAGCATGGGCATCACAGATACGCAGTATTTT
>TRBJ2-2|.|TRBD1|TRBV29-1
CSVEYWQGETGELFF
TGCAGCGTTGAATATTGGCAGGGGGAGACCGGGGAGCTGTTTTTT
>TRBJ2-7|.|.|TRBV9
CASSAGDKIYEQYF
TGTGCCAGCAGCGCCGGGGACAAAATATACGAGCAGTACTTC
>TRBJ2-7|medium-sized|.|TRBV4-2
CASSQDLASDGLYEQYF
TGTGCCAGCAGCCAAGATCTAGCATCGGACGGCCTATACGAGCAGTACTTC
>TRBJ2-7|few|.|TRBV13
CASSLKEEIYEQYF
TGTGCCAGCAGCTTAAAGGAGGAGATCTACGAGCAGTACTTC
>TRBJ1-1|once|.|TRBV30
CAWDLGGEAFF
TGTGCCTGGGACCTAGGAGGCGAAGCTTTCTTT
>TRBJ2-3|.|TRBD2|TRBV30
CAWSGQLAGGPPDTQYF
TGTGCCTGGAGTGGCCAATTAGCGGGGGGCCCCCCAGATACGCAGTATTTT
>TRBJ1-1|.|.|TRBV27
CASNPRGHMNTEAFF
TGTGCCAGCAACCCTAGGGGCCACATGAACACTGAAGCTTTCTTT
>TRBJ2-5|.|TRBD1|TRBV2
CASSEGEQGLKSWETQYF
TGTGCCAGCAGTGAAGGGGAACAGGGGCTAAAGAGCTGGGAGACCCAGTACTTC
>TRBJ2-1|.|TRBD2|TRBV5-1
CASSLDGGAAYNEQFF
TGCGCCAGCAGCTTGGACGGGGGGGCCGCCTACAATGAGCAGTTCTTC
>TRBJ2-6|.|.|TRBV4-3
CASSPSAGESNVLTF
TGCGCCAGCAGCCCGTCCGCAGGGGAGTCCAACGTCCTGACTTTC
>TRBJ2-2|.|TRBD1|TRBV4-1
CASSQGTGNTGELFF
TGCGCCAGCAGCCAAGGGACAGGGAACACCGGGGAGCTGTTTTTT
>TRBJ1-2|.|TRBD1|TRBV19
CASSRDRNYGYTF
TGTGCCAGTAGTCGGGACAGAAACTATGGCTACACCTTC
>TRBJ2-7|.|.|TRBV6-6
CASSPTYYEQYF
TGTGCCAGCAGCCCGACTTACTACGAGCAGTACTTC
>TRBJ2-5|.|TRBD2|TRBV13
CASSFGTSGDQETQYF
TGTGCCAGCAGCTTCGGGACTAGCGGGGACCAAGAGACCCAGTACTTC
>TRBJ1-2|.|.|TRBV6-6
CASNDGGTNYGYTF
TGTGCCAGCAATGACGGGGGAACTAACTATGGCTACACCTTC
>TRBJ2-1|.|.|TRBV27
CASSLYSGEQFF
TGTGCCAGCAGTTTATATAGCGGAGAGCAGTTCTTC
>TRBJ2-1|.|.|TRBV7-3
CASSPQQGNYNEQFF
TGTGCCAGCAGCCCCCAACAGGGTAATTACAATGAGCAGTTCTTC
>TRBJ1-1|.|.|TRBV7-2
CASSLGPDTVTEAFF
TGTGCCAGCAGCTTAGGGCCGGACACCGTCACTGAAGCTTTCTTT
>TRBJ1-1|.|TRBD1|TRBV20-1
CSAAYRGQAFF
TGCAGTGCTGCTTACAGGGGGCAAGCTTTCTTT
>TRBJ2-1|.|.|TRBV29-1
CSGHRDLGNEQFF
TGCAGCGGCCACAGGGACCTGGGAAATGAGCAGTTCTTC
>TRBJ2-1|few|TRBD2|TRBV30
CAWSEWTSGANEQFF
TGTGCCTGGAGTGAGTGGACTAGCGGGGCCAATGAGCAGTTCTTC
>TRBJ1-3|.|.|TRBV29-1
CSVHRLGNTIYF
TGCAGCGTTCACAGGCTAGGGAACACCATATATTTT
>TRBJ1-6|.|TRBD1|TRBV19
CASENRGSSPLHF
TGTGCCAGTGAGAACAGGGGCAGTTCACCCCTCCACTTT
>TRBJ2-5|.|.|TRBV9
CASSSPYQETQYF
TGTGCCAGCAGCTCCCCGTACCAAGAGACCCAGTACTTC
>TRBJ1-1|.|TRBD1|TRBV19
CASSIGTGFSTEAFF
TGTGCCAGTAGTATAGGGACAGGCTTTTCCACTGAAGCTTTCTTT
>TRBJ2-5|.|.|TRBV27
CASSLVGGQQYF
TGTGCCAGCAGTTTGGTGGGGGGGCAGCAGTACTTC
>TRBJ1-2|.|.|TRBV15
CATSRDFETAVYGYTF
TGTGCCACCAGCAGAGATTTCGAAACAGCGGTCTATGGCTACACCTTC
>TRBJ2-3|.|TRBD2|TRBV7-9
CASSYRGGADTDTQYF
TGTGCCAGCAGCTATCGCGGGGGGGCGGATACAGATACGCAGTATTTT
>TRBJ2-1|.|.|TRBV6-1
CASSVGRGSYNEQFF
TGTGCCAGCAGTGTGGGTAGGGGATCCTACAATGAGCAGTTCTTC
>TRBJ1-5|medium-sized|TRBD1|TRBV6-1
CASSEKPGQGNQPQHF
TGTGCCAGCAGTGAGAAGCCGGGACAGGGCAATCAGCCCCAGCATTTT
>TRBJ2-7|.|TRBD2|TRBV27
CASSPSSGAIYEQYF
TGTGCCAGCAGTCCTAGTAGCGGGGCCATCTACGAGCAGTACTTC
>TRBJ2-1|.|.|TRBV10-3
CAISELTDSYNEQFF
TGTGCCATCAGTGAGTTAACAGATTCTTACAATGAGCAGTTCTTC
>TRBJ2-7|.|.|TRBV2
CASTHDTYEQYF
TGTGCCAGCACCCACGATACTTACGAGCAGTACTTC
>TRBJ2-7|once|.|TRBV27
CASSSHSSYEQYF
TGTGCCAGCAGTTCCCATAGCTCCTACGAGCAGTACTTC
>TRBJ1-2|.|TRBD1|TRBV5-6
CASSFGTGDRSLYGYTF
TGTGCCAGCAGCTTTGGTACCGGGGACAGGAGTCTCTATGGCTACACCTTC
>TRBJ2-3|.|TRBD1|TRBV19
CASSNRGRMSDTQYF
TGTGCCAGTTCTAACAGGGGGCGAATGAGTGATACGCAGTATTTT
>TRBJ2-3|.|TRBD2|TRBV19
CASSIGGRLAGGVTDTQYF
TGTGCCAGTAGTATAGGGGGCCGTCTAGCGGGGGGAGTCACAGATACGCAGTATTTT
>TRBJ2-2|few|.|TRBV4-2
CASSQDLGVTTGELFF
TGTGCCAGCAGCCAAGATCTCGGGGTAACCACCGGGGAGCTGTTTTTT
>TRBJ2-2|.|.|TRBV27
CASSLDGGNTGELFF
TGTGCCAGCAGTTTAGACGGAGGGAACACCGGGGAGCTGTTTTTT
>TRBJ1-4|once|.|TRBV14
CASSQEGGSYRKLFF
TGTGCCAGCAGCCAAGAGGGGGGTTCCTACCGAAAACTGTTTTTT
>TRBJ2-7|.|TRBD2|TRBV7-9
CASSGGTKKDEQYF
TGTGCCAGCAGCGGGGGGACTAAAAAAGACGAGCAGTACTTC
>TRBJ1-5|.|.|TRBV11-2
CASSLEGSSNQPQHF
TGTGCCAGCAGCTTAGAGGGCAGTAGCAATCAGCCCCAGCATTTT
>TRBJ2-1|.|TRBD2|TRBV7-9
CASKGGTSGYYNEQFF
TGTGCCAGCAAAGGTGGGACTAGCGGGTACTACAATGAGCAGTTCTTC
>TRBJ1-2|.|TRBD1|TRBV10-3
CAISVGDSLYTF
TGTGCCATCAGTGTTGGGGACAGCCTCTACACCTTC